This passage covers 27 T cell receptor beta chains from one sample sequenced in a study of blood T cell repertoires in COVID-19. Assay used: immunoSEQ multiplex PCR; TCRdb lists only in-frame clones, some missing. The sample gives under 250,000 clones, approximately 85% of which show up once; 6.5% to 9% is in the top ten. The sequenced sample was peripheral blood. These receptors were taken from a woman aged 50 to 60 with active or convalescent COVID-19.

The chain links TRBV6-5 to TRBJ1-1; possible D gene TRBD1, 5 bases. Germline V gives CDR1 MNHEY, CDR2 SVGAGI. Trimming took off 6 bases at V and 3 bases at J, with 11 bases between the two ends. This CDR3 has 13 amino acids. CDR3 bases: TGTGCCAGCAGCTTCTTCAGGGACACTGAAGCTTTCTTT. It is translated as CASSFFRDTEAFF.

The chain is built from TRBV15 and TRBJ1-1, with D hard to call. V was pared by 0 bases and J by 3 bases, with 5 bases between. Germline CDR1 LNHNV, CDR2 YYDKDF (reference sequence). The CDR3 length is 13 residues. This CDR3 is CATSRDPDTEAFF. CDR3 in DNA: TGTGCCACCAGCAGAGATCCGGACACTGAAGCTTTCTTT.

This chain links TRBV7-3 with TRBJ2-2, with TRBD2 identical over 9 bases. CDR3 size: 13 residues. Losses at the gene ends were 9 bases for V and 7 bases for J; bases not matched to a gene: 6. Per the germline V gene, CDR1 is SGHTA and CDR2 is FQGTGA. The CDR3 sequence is CARGLARGGELFF. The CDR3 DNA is TGTGCCAGGGGACTAGCCCGAGGCGGGGAGCTGTTTTTT.

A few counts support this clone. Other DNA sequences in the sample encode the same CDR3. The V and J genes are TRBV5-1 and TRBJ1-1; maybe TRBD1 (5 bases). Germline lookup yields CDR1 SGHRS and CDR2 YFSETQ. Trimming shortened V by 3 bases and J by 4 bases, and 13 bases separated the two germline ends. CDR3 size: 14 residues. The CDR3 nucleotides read TGCGCCAGCAGCTCGCAGGGCGGATCCACTGAAGCTTTCTTT. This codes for CASSSQGGSTEAFF.

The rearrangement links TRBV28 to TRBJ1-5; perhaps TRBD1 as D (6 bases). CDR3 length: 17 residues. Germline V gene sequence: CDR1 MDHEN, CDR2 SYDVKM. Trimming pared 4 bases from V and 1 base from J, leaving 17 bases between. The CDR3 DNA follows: TGTGCCAGCAGTTCTCCAAACAGGGTTCGGAGCAATCAGCCCCAGCATTTT. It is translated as CASSSPNRVRSNQPQHF.

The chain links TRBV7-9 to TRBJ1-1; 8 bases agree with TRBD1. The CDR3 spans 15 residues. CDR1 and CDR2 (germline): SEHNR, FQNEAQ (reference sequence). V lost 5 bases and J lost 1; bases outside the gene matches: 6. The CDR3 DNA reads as TGTGCCAGCAGCCCCCGGGACAGGCCGAACACTGAAGCTTTCTTT. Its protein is CASSPRDRPNTEAFF.

Written as DNA, the CDR3 is TGTGCCAGCAGCTCGACAGGGGGCGAAATAAGGGGCACTGAAGCTTTCTTT. It yields the protein CASSSTGGEIRGTEAFF. The V and J genes are TRBV5-5 and TRBJ1-1; 10 nucleotides line up with TRBD1. J lost 4 bases, V lost 3 bases, and 12 bases had no gene match. The CDR3 has 17 residues. CDR1 and CDR2 (germline): SGHKS, YYEKEE (reference sequence).

DNA for the CDR3: TGTGCCAGCAGCCCGGGCGGAGGGTACGCGAACACCGGGGAGCTGTTTTTT. It codes for CASSPGGGYANTGELFF. The chain joins TRBV5-4 to TRBJ2-2; possibly TRBD2 for D (6 bases). The V gene lost 4 bases and the J gene lost 0 bases, with 16 bases spanning the gap. This CDR3 is 17 amino acids long. Germline CDR1 and CDR2: SGHNT and YYREEE (reference sequence).

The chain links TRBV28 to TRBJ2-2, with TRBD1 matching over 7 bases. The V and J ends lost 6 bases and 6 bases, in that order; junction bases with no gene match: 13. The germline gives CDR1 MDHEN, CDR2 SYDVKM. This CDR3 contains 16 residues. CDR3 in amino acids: CASSRRQGIRAGELFF. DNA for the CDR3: TGTGCCAGCAGCCGTCGACAGGGAATAAGGGCCGGGGAGCTGTTTTTT.

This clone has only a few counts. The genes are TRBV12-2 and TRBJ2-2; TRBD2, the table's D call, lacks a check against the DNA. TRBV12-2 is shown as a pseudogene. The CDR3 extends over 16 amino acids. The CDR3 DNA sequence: TGTGCAAGTCGCTTAGGACTAGCAGGAGTTGCCGGGGAGCTGTTTTTT. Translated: CASRLGLAGVAGELFF.

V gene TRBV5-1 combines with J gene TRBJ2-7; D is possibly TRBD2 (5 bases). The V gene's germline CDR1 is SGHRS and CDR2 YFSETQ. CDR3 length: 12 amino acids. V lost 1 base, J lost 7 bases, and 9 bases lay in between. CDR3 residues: CASSLQEREQYF. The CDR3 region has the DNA TGCGCCAGCAGCTTGCAGGAGCGGGAGCAGTACTTC.

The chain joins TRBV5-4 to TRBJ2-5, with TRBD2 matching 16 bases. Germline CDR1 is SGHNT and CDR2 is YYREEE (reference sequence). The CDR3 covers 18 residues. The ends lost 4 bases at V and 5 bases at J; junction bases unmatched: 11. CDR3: CASSGGGLAGGIRETQYF. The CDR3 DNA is TGTGCCAGCAGCGGAGGGGGACTAGCGGGAGGGATAAGGGAGACCCAGTACTTC.

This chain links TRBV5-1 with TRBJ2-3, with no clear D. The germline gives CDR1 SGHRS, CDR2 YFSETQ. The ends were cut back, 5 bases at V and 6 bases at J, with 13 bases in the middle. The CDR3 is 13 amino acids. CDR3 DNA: TGCGCCAGCAGTGGGTTAGAGGCCGATACGCAGTATTTT. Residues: CASSGLEADTQYF.

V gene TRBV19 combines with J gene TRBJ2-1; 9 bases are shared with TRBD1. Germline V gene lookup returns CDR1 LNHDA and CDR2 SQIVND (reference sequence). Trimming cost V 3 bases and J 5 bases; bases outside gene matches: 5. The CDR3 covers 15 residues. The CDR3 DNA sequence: TGTGCCAGTAGTATTAGGACAGGGGTAAACAATGAGCAGTTCTTC. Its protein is CASSIRTGVNNEQFF.

The CDR3 here is CASSSTGLISETQYF. For the CDR3, the DNA is TGCGCCAGCAGCTCGACGGGACTTATATCAGAGACCCAGTACTTC. The V gene is TRBV5-1, the J gene TRBJ2-5, with a tentative D call TRBD2 (6 bases). V was cut by 3 bases and J by 4 bases, with 16 bases left in between. Germline V CDR1 and CDR2: SGHRS, YFSETQ. CDR3 length: 15 residues.

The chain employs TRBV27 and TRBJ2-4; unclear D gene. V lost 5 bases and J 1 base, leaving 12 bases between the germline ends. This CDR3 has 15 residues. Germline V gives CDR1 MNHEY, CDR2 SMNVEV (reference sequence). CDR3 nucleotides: TGTGCCAGCAGTGGTGGGCAGTGGGCCAAAAACATTCAGTACTTC. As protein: CASSGGQWAKNIQYF.

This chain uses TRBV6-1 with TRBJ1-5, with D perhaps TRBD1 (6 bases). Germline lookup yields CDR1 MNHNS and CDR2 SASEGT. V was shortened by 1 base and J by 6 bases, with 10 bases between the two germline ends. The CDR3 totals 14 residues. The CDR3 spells CASSEGRGAQPQHF. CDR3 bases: TGTGCCAGCAGTGAAGGGCGGGGGGCTCAGCCCCAGCATTTT.

DNA for the CDR3: TGCAGCGCCGATCCGCTGAGCGGGAGCCGAGAGACCCAGTACTTC. Its protein is CSADPLSGSRETQYF. This sequence joins TRBV29-1 and TRBJ2-5; 8 bases are shared with TRBD2. J was trimmed by 4 bases and V by 7 bases; bases with no gene match: 14. The germline V gene encodes CDR1 SQVTM and CDR2 ANQGSEA. The CDR3 spans 15 residues.

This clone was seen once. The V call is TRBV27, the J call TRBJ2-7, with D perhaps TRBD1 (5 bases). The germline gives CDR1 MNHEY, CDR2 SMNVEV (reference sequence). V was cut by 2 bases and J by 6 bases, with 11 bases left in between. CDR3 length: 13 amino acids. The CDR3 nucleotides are TGTGCCAGCAGTTTAGCACGACAGTCCGAGCAGTACTTC. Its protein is CASSLARQSEQYF.

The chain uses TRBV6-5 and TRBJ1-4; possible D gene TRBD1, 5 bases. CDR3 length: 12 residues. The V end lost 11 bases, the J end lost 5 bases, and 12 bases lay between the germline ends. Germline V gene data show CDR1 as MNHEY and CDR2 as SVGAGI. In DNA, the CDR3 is TGTGCCGGGGCAGGGCCGAATGAAAAACTGTTTTTT. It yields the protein CAGAGPNEKLFF.

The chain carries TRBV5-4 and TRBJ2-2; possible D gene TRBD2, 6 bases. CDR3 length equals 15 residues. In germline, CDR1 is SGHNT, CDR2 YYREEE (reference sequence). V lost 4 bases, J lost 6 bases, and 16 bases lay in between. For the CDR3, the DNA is TGTGCCAGCAGCCGCGGGGACGCCTTTTCCGGGGAGCTGTTTTTT. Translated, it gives CASSRGDAFSGELFF.

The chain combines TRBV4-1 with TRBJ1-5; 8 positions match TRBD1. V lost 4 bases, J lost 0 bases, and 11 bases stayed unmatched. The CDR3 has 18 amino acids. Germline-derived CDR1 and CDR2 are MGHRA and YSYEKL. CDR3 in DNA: TGCGCCAGCAGCCTGCTTATCACGACAGGGGTTAGCAATCAGCCCCAGCATTTT. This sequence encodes CASSLLITTGVSNQPQHF.

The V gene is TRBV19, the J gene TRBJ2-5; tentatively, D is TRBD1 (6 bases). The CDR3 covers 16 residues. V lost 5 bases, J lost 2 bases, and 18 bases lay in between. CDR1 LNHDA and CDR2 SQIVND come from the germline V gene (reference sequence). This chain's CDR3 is CASSPGQRPVQETQYF. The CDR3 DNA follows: TGTGCCAGTAGTCCCGGACAGCGCCCGGTACAAGAGACCCAGTACTTC.

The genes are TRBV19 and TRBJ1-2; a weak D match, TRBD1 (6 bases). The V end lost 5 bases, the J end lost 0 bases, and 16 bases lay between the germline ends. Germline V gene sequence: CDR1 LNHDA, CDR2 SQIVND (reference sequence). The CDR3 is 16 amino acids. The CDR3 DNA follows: TGTGCCAGTAGTGTCCCCGGGACAAAGGCTAACTATGGCTACACCTTC. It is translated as CASSVPGTKANYGYTF.

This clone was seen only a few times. The CDR3 is CASLAGHNTGELFF. The CDR3 DNA reads TGTGCCTCCCTAGCGGGCCATAACACCGGGGAGCTGTTTTTT. The V gene is TRBV10-3, the J gene TRBJ2-2, with TRBD2 identical over 8 bases. Germline CDR1 is ENHRY and CDR2 is SYGVKD. V was clipped by 11 bases and J by 2 bases; unmatched bases: 7. CDR3 length equals 14 residues.

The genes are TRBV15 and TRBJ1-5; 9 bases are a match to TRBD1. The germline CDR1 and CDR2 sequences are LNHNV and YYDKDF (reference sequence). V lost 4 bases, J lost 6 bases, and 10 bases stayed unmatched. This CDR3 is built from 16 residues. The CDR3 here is CATSNPGQGGSQPQHF. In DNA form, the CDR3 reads TGTGCCACCAGCAACCCGGGACAGGGAGGGAGTCAGCCCCAGCATTTT.

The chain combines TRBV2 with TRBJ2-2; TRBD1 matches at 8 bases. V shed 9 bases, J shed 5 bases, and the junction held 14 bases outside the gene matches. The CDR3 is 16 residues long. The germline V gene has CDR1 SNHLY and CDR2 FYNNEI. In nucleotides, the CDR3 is TGTGCCAGTACCCCCACACAGGGGGGCCTGACCGGGGAGCTGTTTTTT. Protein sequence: CASTPTQGGLTGELFF.